What follows is one T cell receptor beta chain and its context. Some clones are missing from TCRdb's copy, which holds only in-frame ones; the method was immunoSEQ multiplex PCR. The sample has 100,000 to 150,000 clones; around 88% are singletons. These data are taken from a study of T cell responses to AZD1222 COVID-19 vaccine. The V and J ends lost 0 bases and 0 bases respectively, with 3 bases between them. Looked up from germline, CDR1 is SGHNT and CDR2 is YENEEA. The length of the CDR3 is 14 residues. Sequenced material: peripheral blood, taken on day 0 of MenACWY control vaccination. The rearrangement uses TRBV11-3 and TRBJ2-1; unclear D gene. The clonotype was recovered from an adult in good health. The CDR3 protein is CASSLEGSYNEQFF. CDR3 coding DNA: TGTGCCAGCAGCTTAGAGGGCTCCTACAATGAGCAGTTCTTC.